The source of this T cell receptor beta chain is a study of T-cell reconstitution after alpha-beta-depleted transplantation in children. The CDR3 runs to 15 residues. Trimming at V came to 5 bases and at J to 5 bases, leaving 7 bases not matched to a gene. Germline CDR1 and CDR2: ENHRY and SYGVKD. This clonotype was observed many times. The antigen is not known. Unique molecular identifiers featured in how the TCRbeta library was prepared. TCRdb called the PCR reads again in MiXCR, with one record for every CDR3 protein. Among approximately 82,000 distinct CDR3 sequences listed, 15% to 20% were seen once. Regarding the study as a whole: At the one-year point after transplant, T-cell counts and TCRbeta diversity were found to come mostly from T cells that had been newly produced. Reported findings indicate that, about two months after transplant, alpha-beta T cells came from several hundred expanded clones, which were derived from non-depleted graft cells. Surviving recipient cells, namely T cells and thymic progenitors, were the source of high day-60 TCRbeta diversity in some patients.

The chain links TRBV10-3 to TRBJ2-7; 12 bases line up with TRBD2. Sequenced here: PBMCs, mostly from graft donor cells, sampled 360 days after TCRalphabeta/CD19-depleted stem cell transplant. This clonotype originated in a male patient aged 2-15 years who had a stem cell transplant for acute lymphoblastic leukemia, so the T cells may come from the graft donor. This chain's CDR3 is CAISLLAGGTNEQYF. In DNA form, the CDR3 reads TGTGCCATCAGTCTCCTAGCGGGAGGGACCAACGAGCAGTACTTC.